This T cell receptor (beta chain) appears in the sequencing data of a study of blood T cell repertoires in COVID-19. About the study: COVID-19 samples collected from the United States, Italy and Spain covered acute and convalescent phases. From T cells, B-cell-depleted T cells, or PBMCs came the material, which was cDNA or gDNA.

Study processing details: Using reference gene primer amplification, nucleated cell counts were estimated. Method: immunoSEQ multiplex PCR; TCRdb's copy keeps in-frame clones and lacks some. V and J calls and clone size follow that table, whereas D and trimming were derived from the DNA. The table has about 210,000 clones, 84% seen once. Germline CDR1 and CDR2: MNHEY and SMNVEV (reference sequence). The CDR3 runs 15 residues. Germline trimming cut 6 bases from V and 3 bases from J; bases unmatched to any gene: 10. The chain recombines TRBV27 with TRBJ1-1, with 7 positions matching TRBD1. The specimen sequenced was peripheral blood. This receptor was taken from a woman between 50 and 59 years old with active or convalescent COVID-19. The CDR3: CASSLNRGWDTEAFF. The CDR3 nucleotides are TGTGCCAGCAGCCTAAACAGGGGCTGGGACACTGAAGCTTTCTTT.